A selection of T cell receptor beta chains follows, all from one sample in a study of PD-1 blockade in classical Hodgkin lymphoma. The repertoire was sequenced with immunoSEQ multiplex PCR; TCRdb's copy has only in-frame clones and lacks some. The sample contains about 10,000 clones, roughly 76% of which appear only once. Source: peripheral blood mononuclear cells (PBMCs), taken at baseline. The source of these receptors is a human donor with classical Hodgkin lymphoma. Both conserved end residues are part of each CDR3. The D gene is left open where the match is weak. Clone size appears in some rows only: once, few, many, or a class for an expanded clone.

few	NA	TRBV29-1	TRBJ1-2	CSVGVGYGYTF	TGCAGCGTCGGAGTTGGCTATGGCTACACCTTC
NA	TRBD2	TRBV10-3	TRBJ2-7	CAISLAGGNYEQYF	TGTGCCATCAGCCTAGCGGGAGGGAACTACGAGCAGTACTTC
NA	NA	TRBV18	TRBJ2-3	CASSPQGSILDTQYF	TGTGCCAGCTCACCACAGGGGTCGATTTTGGATACGCAGTATTTT
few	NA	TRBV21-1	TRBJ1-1	CASSKDRGLPEAFF	TGTGCCAGCAGCAAAGACAGGGGGTTGCCTGAAGCTTTCTTT
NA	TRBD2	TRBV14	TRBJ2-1	CASSPGTSGSNEQFF	TGTGCCAGCAGCCCCGGGACTAGCGGGAGCAATGAGCAGTTCTTC
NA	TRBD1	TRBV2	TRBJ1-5	CASSTSTGDQPQHF	TGTGCCAGCAGTACCTCGACAGGGGATCAGCCCCAGCATTTT
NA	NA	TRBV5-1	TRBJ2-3	CASSFNVGGERADTQYF	TGCGCCAGCAGCTTCAACGTCGGGGGCGAGAGAGCAGATACGCAGTATTTT
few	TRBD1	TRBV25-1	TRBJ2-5	CASSAVQGVQTQYF	TGTGCCAGCAGTGCTGTACAGGGGGTACAGACCCAGTACTTC
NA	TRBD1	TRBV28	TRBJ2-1	CASSTWDRVDNEQFF	TGTGCCAGCAGTACCTGGGACAGGGTGGACAATGAGCAGTTCTTC
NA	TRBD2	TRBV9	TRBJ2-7	CASSPGTSGSYEQYF	TGTGCCAGCAGCCCCGGGACTAGCGGGAGTTACGAGCAGTACTTC
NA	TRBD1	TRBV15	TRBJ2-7	CATSREGQGAYEQYF	TGTGCCACCAGCAGAGAAGGGCAGGGGGCGTACGAGCAGTACTTC
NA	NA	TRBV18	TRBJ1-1	CASSGALNTEAFF	TGTGCCAGCTCCGGGGCTCTGAACACTGAAGCTTTCTTT
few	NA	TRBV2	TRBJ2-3	CASSEPGRQRTDTQYF	TGTGCCAGCAGCGAGCCGGGACGCCAAAGGACAGATACGCAGTATTTT
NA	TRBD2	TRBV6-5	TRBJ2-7	CASSYGLASKQYF	TGTGCCAGCAGTTACGGACTAGCTTCTAAGCAGTACTTC
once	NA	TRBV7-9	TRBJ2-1	CASSPGFEGIYNEQFF	TGTGCCAGCAGCCCCGGGTTCGAGGGTATATACAATGAGCAGTTCTTC
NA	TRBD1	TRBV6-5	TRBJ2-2	CASKETGGASGELFF	TGTGCCAGCAAAGAAACAGGGGGTGCGTCCGGGGAGCTGTTTTTT